This entry lists 7 T cell receptor beta chains sequenced from one sample in a study of shared clonotypes between healthy human individuals. Data came from immunoSEQ multiplex PCR; TCRdb stores just in-frame clones and leaves some out. The sample has some 1.1 million clones, 60% to 80% seen once. Sequencing was carried out using memory CD4+ T cells from PBMCs. Subset noted: CD45RA-negative fraction. The receptors here all came from a man aged 18 to 35 in good health. Some clones in this sample may be carry-over from other donors' samples.

V usage is TRBV7-9 and J usage is TRBJ1-1; 7 nucleotides match TRBD1. V lost 4 bases, J lost 1 base, and 15 bases stayed unmatched. Germline V lookup: CDR1 SEHNR, CDR2 FQNEAQ (reference sequence). The CDR3 runs to 18 residues. Here the CDR3 DNA reads TGTGCCAGCAGCTCTCACAGGGGCCGCCCCCCAGAGAACACTGAAGCTTTCTTT. Its translation: CASSSHRGRPPENTEAFF.

Concerning this clone itself: Its ends do not fully match the called genes, so a read error is possible. The chain is built from TRBV11-1 and TRBJ2-7; D is perhaps TRBD1 or TRBD2 (7 bases each). The CDR3 covers 15 residues. Germline V gene sequence: CDR1 SGHAT, CDR2 FQDESV (reference sequence). CDR3 amino acids: CASSRQGGTQHEQYF. CDR3 nucleotides: TGCGCCAGCAGCCGACAGGGAGGGACTCAACACGAGCAGTACTTC.

This clone was found a few times. The chain recombines TRBV5-1 with TRBJ2-1; D gene uncertain. V was trimmed by 0 bases and J by 9 bases, leaving 10 bases between them. The CDR3 totals 13 residues. Germline V gives CDR1 SGHRS, CDR2 YFSETQ. This CDR3 reads CASSLDLEREQFF. CDR3 DNA: TGCGCCAGCAGCTTGGATCTGGAACGTGAGCAGTTCTTC.

The chain combines TRBV28 with TRBJ2-7; D unresolved. The germline V and J ends were trimmed by 3 bases and 2 bases, with 5 bases remaining between them. The CDR3 totals 12 residues. The germline gives CDR1 MDHEN, CDR2 SYDVKM. The CDR3: CASSFLPYEQYF. The DNA of the CDR3 is TGTGCCAGCAGTTTTTTGCCCTACGAGCAGTACTTC.

The rearrangement links TRBV6-1 to TRBJ2-4; D call uncertain. Germline lookup yields CDR1 MNHNS and CDR2 SASEGT. Between the trimmed V and J ends, which lost 3 bases and 9 bases, there was a span of 6 bases. The CDR3 extends over 11 amino acids. DNA for the CDR3: TGTGCCAGCAGTGACCTCACCATTCAGTACTTC. Protein sequence: CASSDLTIQYF.

This chain connects TRBV11-2 to TRBJ2-7; a weak D match, TRBD1 (5 bases). The V gene lost 1 base and the J gene lost 6 bases, with 13 bases spanning the gap. Germline V gene data show CDR1 as SGHAT and CDR2 as FQNNGV. The length of the CDR3 is 14 residues. Written as DNA, the CDR3 is TGTGCCAGCAGCTTAGGAGGTGGGGCCCTCGAGCAGTACTTC. This sequence encodes CASSLGGGALEQYF.

The chain couples TRBV2 to TRBJ2-3; TRBD1 matches 8 bases. There are 14 residues in the CDR3. Germline V CDR1 and CDR2: SNHLY, FYNNEI. Losses at the gene ends were 4 bases for V and 2 bases for J; bases not matched to a gene: 2. The CDR3 reads CASSGTGLTDTQYF. The CDR3 DNA is TGTGCCAGCAGTGGGACAGGGCTCACAGATACGCAGTATTTT.